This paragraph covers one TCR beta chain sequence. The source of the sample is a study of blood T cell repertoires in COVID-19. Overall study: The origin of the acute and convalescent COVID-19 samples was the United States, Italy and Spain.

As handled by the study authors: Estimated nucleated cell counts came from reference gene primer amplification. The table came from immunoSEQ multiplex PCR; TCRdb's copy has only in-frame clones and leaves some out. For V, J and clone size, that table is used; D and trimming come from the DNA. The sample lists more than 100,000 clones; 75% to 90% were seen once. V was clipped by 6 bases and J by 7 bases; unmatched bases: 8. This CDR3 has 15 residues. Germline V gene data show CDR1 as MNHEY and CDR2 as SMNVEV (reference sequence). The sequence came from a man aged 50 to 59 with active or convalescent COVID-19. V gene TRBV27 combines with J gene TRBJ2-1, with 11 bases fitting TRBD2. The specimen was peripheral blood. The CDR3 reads CASRSLAGGRNEQFF. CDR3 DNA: TGTGCCAGCAGGAGTCTAGCGGGGGGACGTAATGAGCAGTTCTTC.